This entry is about one TCR beta chain. Antigen unknown. CDR3 length: 12 residues. Trimming removed 7 bases from V and 2 bases from J, with 8 bases in between. The V gene's germline CDR1 is SNHLY and CDR2 FYNNEI. This record belongs to a study of response to subunit inactivated influenza vaccine. TCRdb analysed the RT-PCR reads with MiXCR anew, one entry per CDR3 protein. The sample gives roughly 650,000 distinct CDR3 sequences, 14% of which show up once; 7.6% is in the top ten. Study-level findings and limits: There was a suggestion from the authors that each seasonal influenza vaccination recruits few new T cells.

This receptor was taken from a man aged 50-59 years who received an inactivated influenza vaccine. The gene calls are TRBV2 and TRBJ2-5; the D gene is possibly TRBD1 (5 bases). This sample comprised PBMCs from blood, obtained 14 to 15 days before vaccination. CDR3 amino acids: CASTRVQETQYF. CDR3 bases: TGTGCCAGCACCAGGGTACAAGAGACCCAGTACTTC.